Presented here are 32 T cell receptor beta chains from one specimen sequenced in a study of blood T cell repertoires in COVID-19. TCRdb keeps only in-frame clones here, not all; method: immunoSEQ multiplex PCR. The repertoire holds under 250,000 clones, with around 80% as singletons. The sample comprised peripheral blood. The receptor set was obtained from a middle-aged man with acute or convalescent COVID-19.

CDR3 coding DNA: TGTGCCAGCAGTTACACTCTGGGGCCTACCTACGAGCAGTACTTC. Its translation is CASSYTLGPTYEQYF. The chain employs TRBV6-5 and TRBJ2-7; D is perhaps TRBD1 (5 bases). The V gene's germline CDR1 is MNHEY and CDR2 SVGAGI. Trimming took 2 bases from V and 2 from J, leaving 13 bases between them. The CDR3 covers 15 residues.

This chain uses TRBV6-5 with TRBJ1-2; a possible D gene is TRBD1 (6 bases). Looked up from germline, CDR1 is MNHEY and CDR2 is SVGAGI. The CDR3 sequence is 14 residues long. Trimming removed 7 bases at V and 2 bases at J, with 14 bases between. The CDR3 DNA reads TGTGCCAGCACATCACAGGGTCCCAACTATGGCTACACCTTC. It is translated as CASTSQGPNYGYTF.

This chain uses TRBV5-1 with TRBJ2-2; TRBD2 matches at 12 bases. The CDR3 covers 17 residues. With 0 bases clipped from V and 4 bases from J, the junction kept 4 bases outside the gene matches. Germline V gene lookup returns CDR1 SGHRS and CDR2 YFSETQ. In nucleotides, the CDR3 is TGCGCCAGCAGCTTGGATCTAGCGGGAGGGGGCACCGGGGAGCTGTTTTTT. Its protein product is CASSLDLAGGGTGELFF.

This chain uses TRBV18 with TRBJ2-7; tentatively, D is TRBD1 (5 bases). The CDR3 contains 15 residues. Germline CDR1 and CDR2: KGHSH and LQKENI. The V end lost 3 bases, the J end lost 7 bases, and 19 bases lay between the germline ends. Here the CDR3 reads CASSPGQADQGEQYF. As DNA, the CDR3 is TGTGCCAGCTCACCGGGGCAGGCAGACCAAGGGGAGCAGTACTTC.

This chain links TRBV7-2 with TRBJ2-5; maybe TRBD2 (9 bases). The CDR3 extends over 16 amino acids. V was cut by 7 bases and J by 3 bases, with 21 bases left in between. The germline gives CDR1 SGHTA, CDR2 FQGNSA. Written as DNA, the CDR3 is TGTGCCAGCACCCTCAGGGGGCTAGCGGGAAAAGAGACCCAGTACTTC. Translation: CASTLRGLAGKETQYF.

This rearrangement joins TRBV5-1 to TRBJ2-3; possibly TRBD1 for D (5 bases). Germline-derived CDR1 and CDR2 are SGHRS and YFSETQ. V lost 4 bases to trimming and J lost 5 bases, with 14 bases between them. The CDR3 is 14 amino acids. As DNA, the CDR3 is TGCGCCAGCAGCCCCCAAGGCAGGGTAGATACGCAGTATTTT. Translating it yields CASSPQGRVDTQYF.

This chain connects TRBV5-1 to TRBJ2-7; the match to TRBD2 covers 10 bases. The CDR3 length is 16 residues. J lost 6 bases, V lost 2 bases, and 11 bases had no gene match. Germline CDR1 reads SGHRS; CDR2 reads YFSETQ. Here the CDR3 reads CASSLTGGLAGVEQYF. CDR3 sequence (DNA): TGCGCCAGCAGCTTAACAGGAGGCCTAGCGGGAGTCGAGCAGTACTTC.

This clone was recorded a few times. The chain has TRBV5-6 and TRBJ2-3; D gene unclear. Germline V lookup: CDR1 SGHDT, CDR2 YYEEEE. Trimming removed 4 bases at V and 1 base at J, with 13 bases between. The CDR3 contains 15 residues. CDR3 coding DNA: TGTGCCAGCAGCCCCCTCGGGTTAGGCACAGATACGCAGTATTTT. It is translated as CASSPLGLGTDTQYF. The full variable domain, its missing parts supplied by reference TRBV5-6 and TRBJ2-3, is DAGVTQSPTHLIKTRGQQVTLRCSPKSGHDTVSWYQQALGQGPQFIFQYYEEEERQRGNFPDRFSGHQFPNYSSELNVNALLLGDSALYLCASSPLGLGTDTQYFGPGTRLTVL.

J is TRBJ2-5 and V is TRBV9, with 7 bases lining up with TRBD1. This CDR3 comprises 16 residues. Per the germline V gene, CDR1 is SGDLS and CDR2 is YYNGEE. With 3 bases clipped from V and 1 base from J, the junction kept 9 bases outside the gene matches. The CDR3 region is CASSAHRGPFQETQYF. DNA of the CDR3: TGTGCCAGCAGCGCGCACAGGGGTCCCTTCCAAGAGACCCAGTACTTC.

V is TRBV27 and J is TRBJ1-2; 8 bases agree with TRBD1. Per germline, CDR1 MNHEY and CDR2 SMNVEV (reference sequence). V lost 5 bases and J lost 0; bases outside the gene matches: 11. The CDR3 totals 17 residues. This chain's CDR3 is CASSLQGQGSANYGYTF. The CDR3 bases are TGTGCCAGCAGTCTACAAGGACAGGGCTCAGCTAACTATGGCTACACCTTC.

This clone was detected only once. V gene TRBV7-2 combines with J gene TRBJ1-4, with a weak D call TRBD1 (6 bases). Trimming took off 2 bases at V and 0 bases at J, with 10 bases between the two ends. This CDR3 contains 16 residues. Germline V gene lookup returns CDR1 SGHTA and CDR2 FQGNSA. This chain's CDR3 is CASSLNRVATNEKLFF. The CDR3 region has the DNA TGTGCCAGCAGCTTAAACAGGGTAGCAACTAATGAAAAACTGTTTTTT.

V gene TRBV5-4 combines with J gene TRBJ2-3; D is unresolved. The CDR3 totals 12 residues. The germline V and J ends were trimmed by 0 bases and 7 bases, with 6 bases remaining between them. Germline CDR1 and CDR2: SGHNT and YYREEE (reference sequence). The CDR3 sequence is CASSLVQNTQYF. The CDR3 DNA reads as TGTGCCAGCAGCTTGGTCCAGAATACGCAGTATTTT. The full variable domain, completed using reference TRBV5-4 and TRBJ2-3, is ETGVTQSPTHLIKTRGQQVTLRCSSQSGHNTVSWYQQALGQGPQFIFQYYREEENGRGNFPPRFSGLQFPNYSSELNVNALELDDSALYLCASSLVQNTQYFGPGTRLTVL.

The chain recombines TRBV6-5 with TRBJ1-2; possibly TRBD1 for D (5 bases). Germline V gene data show CDR1 as MNHEY and CDR2 as SVGAGI. Trimming stripped 7 bases from V and 4 bases from J, with 16 bases between. The CDR3 spans 14 residues. For the CDR3, the DNA is TGTGCCAGCACCCGCGACAGAAATACCTATGGCTACACCTTC. Encoded protein: CASTRDRNTYGYTF.

The chain joins TRBV9 to TRBJ2-5, with 9 bases identical to TRBD2. The CDR3 totals 15 residues. V lost 0 bases, J lost 7 bases, and 7 bases stayed unmatched. CDR1 is SGDLS, CDR2 YYNGEE, per germline. The CDR3 protein is CASSVEGSGSGTQYF. The CDR3 bases are TGTGCCAGCAGCGTAGAGGGTAGCGGGAGCGGGACCCAGTACTTC.

This chain links TRBV3-1 (or the pseudogene TRBV3-2) with TRBJ2-5; 8 positions match TRBD2. V was clipped by 4 bases and J by 7 bases; unmatched bases: 8. The CDR3 is made up of 14 amino acids. Germline loops: CDR1 LGHDT, CDR2 YNNKEL (reference sequence). The CDR3 coding sequence is TGTGCCAGCAGCCCACTGGGACTAGGGCGGACCCAGTACTTC. Protein product: CASSPLGLGRTQYF.

The rearrangement uses TRBV7-9 and TRBJ1-2; 7 bases align to TRBD1. Germline CDR1 reads SEHNR; CDR2 reads FQNEAQ (reference sequence). V shed 5 bases, J shed 4 bases, and the junction held 19 bases outside the gene matches. The CDR3 totals 18 residues. CDR3 sequence reads: CASSPRWALSGQLYGYTF. Here the CDR3 DNA reads TGTGCCAGCAGCCCGCGTTGGGCATTGTCGGGACAGCTCTATGGCTACACCTTC.

This clone was picked up a small number of times. The chain uses TRBV7-6 and TRBJ1-5; D call uncertain. The germline CDR1 and CDR2 sequences are SGHVS and FNYEAQ. V was trimmed by 1 base and J by 3 bases, leaving 10 bases between them. This CDR3 has 15 residues. The CDR3, as DNA: TGTGCCAGCAGCTTAGATGAGGGTTTCAATCAGCCCCAGCATTTT. This sequence encodes CASSLDEGFNQPQHF.

This rearrangement joins TRBV7-7 to TRBJ1-2, with D uncertain. Germline V gives CDR1 SSHAT, CDR2 FNYEAQ (reference sequence). The V and J ends lost 5 bases and 5 bases respectively, with 18 bases between them. CDR3 length: 15 amino acids. Written as DNA, the CDR3 is TGTGCCAGCAGCCCGGGTGAGGGATCCGAATATGGCTACACCTTC. Protein sequence: CASSPGEGSEYGYTF.

A single count supports this clone. The chain links TRBV11-2 to TRBJ1-1, with D uncertain. CDR1 and CDR2 (germline): SGHAT, FQNNGV. V lost 2 bases, J lost 0 bases, and 4 bases lay in between. The CDR3 has 13 amino acids. CDR3 in DNA: TGTGCCAGCAGCTTACATCTGAACACTGAAGCTTTCTTT. As protein: CASSLHLNTEAFF.

V gene TRBV6-5 combines with J gene TRBJ2-5; 7 bases fit TRBD1. Germline V gene data show CDR1 as MNHEY and CDR2 as SVGAGI. The CDR3 runs to 13 residues. After removal of 5 bases from V and 5 bases from J, the junction contained 5 bases not matched to a gene. Written as DNA, the CDR3 is TGTGCCAGCAGTCCGTACAGGGGTGAGACCCAGTACTTC. Amino acids: CASSPYRGETQYF.

The rearrangement links TRBV3-1 (or the pseudogene TRBV3-2) to TRBJ1-4; no reliable D call. Trimming shortened V by 2 bases and J by 13 bases, and 26 bases separated the two germline ends. The CDR3 is made up of 17 amino acids. The germline V gene encodes CDR1 LGHDT and CDR2 YNNKEL (reference sequence). The CDR3 spells CASSQRELGVGSSRLFF. The CDR3 nucleotides are TGTGCCAGCAGCCAAAGGGAACTTGGGGTGGGGAGTTCGAGACTGTTTTTT.

The gene calls are TRBV30 and TRBJ1-4, with 10 bases identical to TRBD1. CDR1 is GTSNPN, CDR2 SVGIG, per germline (reference sequence). V dropped 5 bases and J dropped 5; count of bases not matched to a gene: 2. The CDR3 consists of 13 residues. The CDR3 reads CAWGQGGNEKLFF. CDR3 DNA: TGTGCCTGGGGACAGGGGGGAAATGAAAAACTGTTTTTT. The full variable domain, completed using reference TRBV30 and TRBJ1-4, is SQTIHQWPATLVQPVGSPLSLECTVEGTSNPNLYWYRQAAGRGLQLLFYSVGIGQISSEVPQNLSASRPQDRQFILSSKKLLLSDSGFYLCAWGQGGNEKLFFGSGTQLSVL.

The rearrangement links TRBV19 to TRBJ1-5, with no clear D. The CDR3 length is 13 residues. CDR1 LNHDA and CDR2 SQIVND come from the germline V gene (reference sequence). V was clipped by 3 bases and J by 5 bases, with 8 bases between them. CDR3 region: CASSMSSHQPQHF. CDR3 DNA: TGTGCCAGTAGTATGAGTAGTCATCAGCCCCAGCATTTT.

The J gene is TRBJ2-2, the V gene TRBV27; the D gene is possibly TRBD2 (6 bases). CDR3 size: 15 residues. The germline V gene has CDR1 MNHEY and CDR2 SMNVEV (reference sequence). The germline V and J ends were trimmed by 5 bases and 5 bases, with 15 bases remaining between them. CDR3 residues: CASSPTGLPTGELFF. The CDR3 bases are TGTGCCAGCAGTCCGACGGGACTCCCAACCGGGGAGCTGTTTTTT.

The V and J genes are TRBV18 and TRBJ2-7; 8 nucleotides align to TRBD1. Germline trimming cut 6 bases from V and 6 bases from J; bases unmatched to any gene: 4. CDR1 and CDR2 (germline): KGHSH, LQKENI. The CDR3 is 12 residues long. CDR3 sequence (DNA): TGTGCCAGCTCTCCCGACAGGGGCGAGCAGTACTTC. Its translation: CASSPDRGEQYF.

This clone was detected only a few times. The chain has TRBV25-1 and TRBJ2-1; 9 nucleotides match TRBD2. The junction had 12 bases not matched to a gene; V was cut back by 7 bases and J by 5 bases. There are 16 residues in the CDR3. The germline V gene has CDR1 MGHDK and CDR2 SYGVNS. In DNA form, the CDR3 reads TGTGCCAGCACCCGGCGGGAGGGTTCGGTTGACAATGAGCAGTTCTTC. Its protein product is CASTRREGSVDNEQFF. Full variable domain (missing parts from reference TRBV25-1 and TRBJ2-1): EADIYQTPRYLVIGTGKKITLECSQTMGHDKMYWYQQDPGMELHLIHYSYGVNSTEKGDLSSESTVSRIRTEHFPLTLESARPSHTSQYLCASTRREGSVDNEQFFGPGTRLTVL.

The V gene is TRBV10-3, the J gene TRBJ1-3, with D maybe TRBD1 (5 bases). CDR3 length: 13 residues. Trimming removed 4 bases at V and 3 bases at J, with 7 bases between. CDR1 ENHRY and CDR2 SYGVKD come from the germline V gene. In DNA form, the CDR3 reads TGTGCCATCAGTGGACAGCGTGGAAACACCATATATTTT. This sequence encodes CAISGQRGNTIYF.

The chain joins TRBV27 to TRBJ2-1; D possibly corresponds to TRBD2 (6 bases). The CDR3 runs to 14 residues. V lost 1 base and J lost 4, with 8 bases in between. Germline values: CDR1 MNHEY, CDR2 SMNVEV (reference sequence). Written as DNA, the CDR3 is TGTGCCAGCAGTTTATTGGGGGGATACAATGAGCAGTTCTTC. Its protein is CASSLLGGYNEQFF.

This clone was seen only a few times. The rearrangement uses TRBV2 and TRBJ1-4, with D tentatively TRBD1 (6 bases). V was pared by 4 bases and J by 3 bases, with 9 bases between. The CDR3 sequence is 14 residues long. CDR1 and CDR2 (germline): SNHLY, FYNNEI. CDR3 sequence reads: CASSGGQPNEKLFF. In DNA, the CDR3 is TGTGCCAGCAGTGGGGGGCAGCCTAATGAAAAACTGTTTTTT.

The chain uses TRBV6-5 and TRBJ1-2; D is perhaps TRBD1 (6 bases). The germline V and J ends were trimmed by 0 bases and 6 bases, with 11 bases remaining between them. CDR1 and CDR2 from the germline V gene are MNHEY and SVGAGI. The CDR3 covers 14 residues. DNA for the CDR3: TGTGCCAGCAGTTACTCCTACAGGGAAGATGGCTACACCTTC. Protein sequence: CASSYSYREDGYTF.

The chain employs TRBV28 and TRBJ2-7, with D tentatively TRBD1 (5 bases). CDR1 is MDHEN and CDR2 is SYDVKM in the germline V gene. V was shortened by 6 bases and J by 6 bases, with 18 bases between the two germline ends. The CDR3 has 14 residues. In DNA, the CDR3 is TGTGCCAGCAGAAACCCTAGGGGTTGGGGCGAGCAGTACTTC. Protein sequence: CASRNPRGWGEQYF. Full variable domain (remainder filled in from reference TRBV28 and TRBJ2-7): DVKVTQSSRYLVKRTGEKVFLECVQDMDHENMFWYRQDPGLGLRLIYFSYDVKMKEKGDIPEGYSVSREKKERFSLILESASTNQTSMYLCASRNPRGWGEQYFGPGTRLTVT.

This chain links TRBV28 with TRBJ2-7, with 8 nucleotides matching TRBD1. From germline, CDR1 is MDHEN and CDR2 SYDVKM. There are 15 residues in the CDR3. J lost 7 bases, V lost 10 bases, and 18 bases had no gene match. CDR3 amino acids: CATYGQGVGGEEQYF. Here the CDR3 DNA reads TGTGCCACCTACGGACAGGGAGTTGGGGGAGAGGAGCAGTACTTC.